One T cell receptor (beta chain) is described in this entry. Its specificity is not known. Autoimmune disease history or systemic immunosuppression disqualified patients. Samples of blood were obtained at baseline, on cycle 4 day 1, and on cycle 7 day 1. The data stem from a study of OX40 agonist ivuxolimab in advanced cancers. Study details: An agonistic anti-OX40 (CD134) antibody, ivuxolimab, was used to treat the patients.

Only in-frame clones appear in the TCRdb table, and some are missing; sequencing was by immunoSEQ multiplex PCR. The sample has 96,000 or so clones, 90% seen once. General study results and limits: Partial responders at 0.1-3.0 mg/kg showed near-lowest clonal expansion.

Trimming took off 4 bases at V and 6 bases at J, with 13 bases between the two ends. The germline V gene encodes CDR1 MNHEY and CDR2 SVGAGI. This CDR3 region has 14 residues. The V gene is TRBV6-5, the J gene TRBJ2-4, with D tentatively TRBD1 (5 bases). This material consisted of CD4+ or CD8+ T cells sorted from blood, taken in a trial of the OX40 agonist ivuxolimab. The clonotype originates from an adult with an advanced solid tumor such as melanoma, head and neck, liver or kidney cancer. The CDR3 loop is CASSSQGVANIQYF. CDR3 nucleotide sequence: TGTGCCAGCAGTTCCCAAGGGGTGGCAAACATTCAGTACTTC.